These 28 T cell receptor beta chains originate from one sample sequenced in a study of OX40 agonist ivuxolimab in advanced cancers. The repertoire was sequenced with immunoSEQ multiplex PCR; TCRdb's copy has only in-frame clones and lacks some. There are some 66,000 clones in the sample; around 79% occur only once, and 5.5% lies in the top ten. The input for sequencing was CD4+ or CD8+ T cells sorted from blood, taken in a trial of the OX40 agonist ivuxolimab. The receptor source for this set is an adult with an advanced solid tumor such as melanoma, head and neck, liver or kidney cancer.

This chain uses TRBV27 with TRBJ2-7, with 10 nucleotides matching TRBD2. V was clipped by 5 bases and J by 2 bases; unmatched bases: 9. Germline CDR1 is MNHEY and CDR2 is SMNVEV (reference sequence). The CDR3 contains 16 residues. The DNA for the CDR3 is TGTGCCAGCAGTACTTCCCTAGCGGGAGTCGCCTACGAGCAGTACTTC. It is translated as CASSTSLAGVAYEQYF.

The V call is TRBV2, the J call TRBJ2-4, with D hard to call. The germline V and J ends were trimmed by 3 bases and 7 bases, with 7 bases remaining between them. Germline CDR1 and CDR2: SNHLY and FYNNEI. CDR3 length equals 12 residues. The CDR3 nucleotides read TGTGCCAGCAGTGAGGGGTCGAACATTCAGTACTTC. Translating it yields CASSEGSNIQYF.

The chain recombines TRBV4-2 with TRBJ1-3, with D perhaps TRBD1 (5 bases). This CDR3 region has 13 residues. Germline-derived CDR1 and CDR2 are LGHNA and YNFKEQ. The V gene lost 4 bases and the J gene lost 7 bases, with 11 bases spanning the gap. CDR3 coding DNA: TGTGCCAGCAGCCCGGGGACGGGGAACACCATATATTTT. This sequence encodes CASSPGTGNTIYF.

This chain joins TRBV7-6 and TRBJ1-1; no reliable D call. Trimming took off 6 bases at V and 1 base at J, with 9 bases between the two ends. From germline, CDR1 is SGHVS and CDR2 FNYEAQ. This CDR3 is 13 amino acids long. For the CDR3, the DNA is TGTGCCAGCAGTCGAGTAGGGAACACTGAAGCTTTCTTT. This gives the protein CASSRVGNTEAFF. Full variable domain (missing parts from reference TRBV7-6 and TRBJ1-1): GAGVSQSPRYKVTKRGQDVALRCDPISGHVSLYWYRQALGQGPEFLTYFNYEAQQDKSGLPNDRFSAERPEGSISTLTIQRTEQRDSAMYRCASSRVGNTEAFFGQGTRLTVV.

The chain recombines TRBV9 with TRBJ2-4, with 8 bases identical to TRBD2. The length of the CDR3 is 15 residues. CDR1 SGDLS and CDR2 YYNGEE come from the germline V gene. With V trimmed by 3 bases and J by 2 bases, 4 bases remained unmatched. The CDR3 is CASSASGSPKNIQYF. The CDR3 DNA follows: TGTGCCAGCAGCGCCAGCGGGAGCCCCAAAAACATTCAGTACTTC. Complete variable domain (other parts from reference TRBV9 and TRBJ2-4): DSGVTQTPKHLITATGQRVTLRCSPRSGDLSVYWYQQSLDQGLQFLIQYYNGEERAKGNILERFSAQQFPDLHSELNLSSLELGDSALYFCASSASGSPKNIQYFGAGTRLSVL.

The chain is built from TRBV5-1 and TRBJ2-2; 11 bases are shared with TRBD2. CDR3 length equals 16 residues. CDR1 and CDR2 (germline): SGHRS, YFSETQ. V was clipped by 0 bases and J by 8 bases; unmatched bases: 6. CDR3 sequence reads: CASSLASTSGMGELFF. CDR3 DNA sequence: TGCGCCAGCAGCTTGGCGTCGACTAGCGGGATGGGGGAGCTGTTTTTT.

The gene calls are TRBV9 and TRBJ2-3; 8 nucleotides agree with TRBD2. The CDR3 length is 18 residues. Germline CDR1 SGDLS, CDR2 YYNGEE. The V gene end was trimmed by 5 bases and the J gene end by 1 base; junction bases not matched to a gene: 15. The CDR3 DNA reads TGTGCCAGCAGTTCACCGGGGGGGACAACTAGGGGCACAGATACGCAGTATTTT. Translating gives CASSSPGGTTRGTDTQYF.

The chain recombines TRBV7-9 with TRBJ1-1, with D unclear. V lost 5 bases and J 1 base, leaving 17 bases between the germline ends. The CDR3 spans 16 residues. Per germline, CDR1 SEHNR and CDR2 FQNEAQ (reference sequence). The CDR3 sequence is CASSKEAGPANTEAFF. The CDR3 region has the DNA TGTGCCAGCAGCAAGGAGGCGGGCCCGGCGAACACTGAAGCTTTCTTT.

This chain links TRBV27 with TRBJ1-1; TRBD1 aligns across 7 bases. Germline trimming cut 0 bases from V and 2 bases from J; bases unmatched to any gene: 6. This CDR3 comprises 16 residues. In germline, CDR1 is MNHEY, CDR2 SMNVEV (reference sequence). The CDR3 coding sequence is TGTGCCAGCAGTTTATCGTTCACAGGGGCAAACACTGAAGCTTTCTTT. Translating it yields CASSLSFTGANTEAFF.

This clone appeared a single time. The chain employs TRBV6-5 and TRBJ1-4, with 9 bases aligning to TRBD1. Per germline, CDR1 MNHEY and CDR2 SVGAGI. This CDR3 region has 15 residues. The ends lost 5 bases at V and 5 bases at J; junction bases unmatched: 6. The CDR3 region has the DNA TGTGCCAGCAGTAACCCGGGACAGGGAAATGAAAAACTGTTTTTT. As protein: CASSNPGQGNEKLFF.

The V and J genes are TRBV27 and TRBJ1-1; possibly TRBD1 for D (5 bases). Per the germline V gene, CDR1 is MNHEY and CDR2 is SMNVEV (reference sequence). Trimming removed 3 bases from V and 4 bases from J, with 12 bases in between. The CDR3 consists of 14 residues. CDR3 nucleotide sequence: TGTGCCAGCAGTTTGGGCCCCCAGGGCACTGAAGCTTTCTTT. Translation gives CASSLGPQGTEAFF.

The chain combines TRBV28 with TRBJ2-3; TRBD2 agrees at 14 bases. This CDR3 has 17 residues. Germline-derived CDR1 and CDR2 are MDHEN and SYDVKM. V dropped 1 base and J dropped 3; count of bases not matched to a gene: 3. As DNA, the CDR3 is TGTGCCAGCAGTTTATTGGGACTAGCGGGAGCTACAGATACGCAGTATTTT. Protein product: CASSLLGLAGATDTQYF.

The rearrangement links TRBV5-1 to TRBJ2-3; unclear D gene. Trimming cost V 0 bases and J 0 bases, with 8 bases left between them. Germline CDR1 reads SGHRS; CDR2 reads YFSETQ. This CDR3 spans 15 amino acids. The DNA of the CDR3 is TGCGCCAGCAGCTTGGGGACGGATAGCACAGATACGCAGTATTTT. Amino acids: CASSLGTDSTDTQYF.

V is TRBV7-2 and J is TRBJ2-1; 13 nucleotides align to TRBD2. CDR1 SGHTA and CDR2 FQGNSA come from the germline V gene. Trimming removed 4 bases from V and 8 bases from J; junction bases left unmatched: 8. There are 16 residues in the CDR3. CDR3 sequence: CASSYTGTSGKYEQFF. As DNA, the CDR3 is TGTGCCAGCAGCTACACCGGGACTAGCGGGAAGTATGAGCAGTTCTTC.

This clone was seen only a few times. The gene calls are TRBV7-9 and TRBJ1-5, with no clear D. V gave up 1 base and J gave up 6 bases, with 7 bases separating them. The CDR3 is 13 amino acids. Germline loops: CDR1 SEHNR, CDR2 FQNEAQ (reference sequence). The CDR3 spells CASSLGVTQPQHF. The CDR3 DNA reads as TGTGCCAGCAGCTTAGGGGTTACTCAGCCCCAGCATTTT.

This CDR3 reads CASSILGANEKLFF. Here the CDR3 DNA reads TGTGCCAGTAGTATCCTTGGGGCTAATGAAAAACTGTTTTTT. The chain uses TRBV19 and TRBJ1-4, with D unclear. CDR3 length: 14 amino acids. V was pared by 3 bases and J by 3 bases, with 8 bases between. Germline V gene sequence: CDR1 LNHDA, CDR2 SQIVND (reference sequence).

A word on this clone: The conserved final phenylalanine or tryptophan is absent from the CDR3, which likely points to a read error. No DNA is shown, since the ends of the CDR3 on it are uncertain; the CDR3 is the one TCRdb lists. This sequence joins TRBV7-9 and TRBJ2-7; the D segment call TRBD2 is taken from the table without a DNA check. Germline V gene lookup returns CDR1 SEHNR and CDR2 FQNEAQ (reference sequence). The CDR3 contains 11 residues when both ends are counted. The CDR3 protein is CASKIWRGLSL.

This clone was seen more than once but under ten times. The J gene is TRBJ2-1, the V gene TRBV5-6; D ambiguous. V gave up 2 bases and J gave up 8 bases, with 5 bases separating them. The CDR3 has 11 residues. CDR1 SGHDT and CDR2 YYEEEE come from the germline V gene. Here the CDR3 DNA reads TGTGCCAGCAGCTTATCCGATGAGCAGTTCTTC. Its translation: CASSLSDEQFF.

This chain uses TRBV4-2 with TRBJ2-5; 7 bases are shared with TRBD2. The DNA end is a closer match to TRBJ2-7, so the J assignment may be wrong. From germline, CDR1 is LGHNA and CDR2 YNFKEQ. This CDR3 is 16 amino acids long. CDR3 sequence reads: CASSQDRLAVAYEQYF. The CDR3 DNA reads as TGTGCCAGCAGCCAAGATCGTCTAGCGGTCGCCTACGAGCAGTACTTC.

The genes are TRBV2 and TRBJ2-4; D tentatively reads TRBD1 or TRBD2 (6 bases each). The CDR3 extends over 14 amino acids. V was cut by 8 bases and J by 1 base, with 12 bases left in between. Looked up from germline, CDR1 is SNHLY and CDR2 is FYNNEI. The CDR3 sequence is CASGGGAAKNIQYF. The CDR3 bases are TGTGCCAGCGGGGGCGGGGCGGCCAAAAACATTCAGTACTTC.

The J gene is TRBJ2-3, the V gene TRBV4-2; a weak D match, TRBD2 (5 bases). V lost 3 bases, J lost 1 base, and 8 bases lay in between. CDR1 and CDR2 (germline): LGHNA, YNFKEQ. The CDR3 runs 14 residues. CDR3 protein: CASSQDWGTDTQYF. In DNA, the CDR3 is TGTGCCAGCAGCCAGGACTGGGGCACAGATACGCAGTATTTT.

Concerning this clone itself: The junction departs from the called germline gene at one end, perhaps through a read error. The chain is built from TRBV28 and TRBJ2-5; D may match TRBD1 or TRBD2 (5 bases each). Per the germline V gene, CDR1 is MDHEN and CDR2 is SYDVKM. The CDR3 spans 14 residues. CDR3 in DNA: TGTGCCCGCAGCCGTGGGGGTAAGGTCGAGACCCAGTACTTC. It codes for CARSRGGKVETQYF.

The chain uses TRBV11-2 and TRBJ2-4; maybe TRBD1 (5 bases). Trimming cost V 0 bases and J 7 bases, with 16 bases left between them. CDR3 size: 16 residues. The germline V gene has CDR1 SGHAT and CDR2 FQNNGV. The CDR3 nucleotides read TGTGCCAGCAGCTTAGATGGGGCCTCGAGGTTGAACATTCAGTACTTC. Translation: CASSLDGASRLNIQYF.

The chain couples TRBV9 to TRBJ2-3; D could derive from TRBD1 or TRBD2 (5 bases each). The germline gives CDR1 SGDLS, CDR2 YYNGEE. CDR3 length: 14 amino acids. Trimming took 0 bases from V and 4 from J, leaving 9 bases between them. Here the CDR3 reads CASSVGDPSDTQYF. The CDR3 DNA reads TGTGCCAGCAGCGTAGGGGACCCGTCAGATACGCAGTATTTT.

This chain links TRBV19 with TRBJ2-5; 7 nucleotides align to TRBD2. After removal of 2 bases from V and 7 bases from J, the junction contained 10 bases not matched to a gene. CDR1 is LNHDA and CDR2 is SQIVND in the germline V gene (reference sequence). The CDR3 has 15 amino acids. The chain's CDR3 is CASSIRRGSGGTQYF. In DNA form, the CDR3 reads TGTGCCAGTAGTATAAGGCGGGGGTCCGGAGGGACCCAGTACTTC.

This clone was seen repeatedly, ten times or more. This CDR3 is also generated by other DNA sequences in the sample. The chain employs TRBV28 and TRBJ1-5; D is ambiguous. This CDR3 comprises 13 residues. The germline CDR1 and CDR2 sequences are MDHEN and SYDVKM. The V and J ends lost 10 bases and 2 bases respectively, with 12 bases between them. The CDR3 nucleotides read TGTGCCACCCAATGGAGGGGCAATCAGCCCCAGCATTTT. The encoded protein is CATQWRGNQPQHF.

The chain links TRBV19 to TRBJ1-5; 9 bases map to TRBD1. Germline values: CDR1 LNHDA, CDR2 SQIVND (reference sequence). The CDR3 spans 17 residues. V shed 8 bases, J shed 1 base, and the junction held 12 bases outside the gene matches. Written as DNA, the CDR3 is TGTGCCAGTGGAGGGGTACAGGGGGCCGTCAGCAATCAGCCCCAGCATTTT. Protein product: CASGGVQGAVSNQPQHF.

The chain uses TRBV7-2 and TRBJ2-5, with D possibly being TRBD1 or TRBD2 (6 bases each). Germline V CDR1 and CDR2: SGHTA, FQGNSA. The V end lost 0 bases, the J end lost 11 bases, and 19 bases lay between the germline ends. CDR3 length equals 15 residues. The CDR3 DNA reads TGTGCCAGCAGCTTAGCGGGGGCGGGACTCGGAGAGCAGTACTTC. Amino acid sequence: CASSLAGAGLGEQYF.